Following are 30 T cell receptor beta chains from one sample sequenced in a study of blood T cell repertoires in COVID-19. Assay used: immunoSEQ multiplex PCR; TCRdb lists only in-frame clones, some missing. Of roughly 290,000 clones listed, about nine tenths are singletons. What was sequenced was PBMCs or T cells enriched from blood (not recorded which). These receptors all come from a woman in her forties who had recovered from COVID-19.

The chain combines TRBV5-1 with TRBJ1-2; 7 bases fit TRBD1. This CDR3 comprises 15 residues. Germline CDR1 reads SGHRS; CDR2 reads YFSETQ. After removal of 2 bases from V and 3 bases from J, the junction contained 7 bases not matched to a gene. DNA for the CDR3: TGCGCCAGCAGCTTCCAGGGGGGACTCGACTATGGCTACACCTTC. Encoded protein: CASSFQGGLDYGYTF.

As regards this clone: Without the conserved terminal phenylalanine or tryptophan, this CDR3 likely stems from a read error. Because the CDR3's place on the DNA is in doubt, the DNA is left out and the CDR3 is given as listed by TCRdb. The chain employs TRBV2 and TRBJ2-7; TRBD2 is the table's D call and was not checked against the DNA. Counting both end residues, the CDR3 totals 13 amino acids. Germline CDR1 reads SNHLY; CDR2 reads FYNNEI. This chain's CDR3 is CASGLAGVGLTFL.

The V call is TRBV3-1 (or the pseudogene TRBV3-2), the J call TRBJ2-7, with 7 bases that match TRBD1. Germline values: CDR1 LGHDT, CDR2 YNNKEL (reference sequence). Trimming took 5 bases from V and 9 from J; bases not matched to a gene: 7. The length of the CDR3 is 12 residues. The CDR3 DNA follows: TGTGCCAGCAGCTCCCTAGGGGGCGGGCAGTACTTC. Protein sequence: CASSSLGGGQYF.

This clone appeared a single time. This chain joins TRBV28 and TRBJ1-1; 8 bases agree with TRBD1. This CDR3 comprises 14 residues. J was trimmed by 9 bases and V by 2 bases; bases with no gene match: 8. The germline V gene has CDR1 MDHEN and CDR2 SYDVKM. CDR3 region: CASSLLGQGGQAFF. DNA of the CDR3: TGTGCCAGCAGTTTACTAGGACAGGGAGGCCAAGCTTTCTTT.

The chain links TRBV7-9 to TRBJ2-2, with 8 bases aligning to TRBD1. This CDR3 comprises 15 residues. V was pared by 8 bases and J by 5 bases, with 10 bases of the junction left unmatched. Germline V lookup: CDR1 SEHNR, CDR2 FQNEAQ (reference sequence). DNA of the CDR3: TGTGCCAGCGACCCTCAGGGGGCAGGGACCGGGGAGCTGTTTTTT. It codes for CASDPQGAGTGELFF.

This chain uses TRBV7-9 with TRBJ1-4, with D perhaps TRBD1 (6 bases). In germline, CDR1 is SEHNR, CDR2 FQNEAQ (reference sequence). The length of the CDR3 is 14 residues. V lost 6 bases, J lost 2 bases, and 10 bases lay in between. The CDR3 DNA follows: TGTGCCAGCAGTTACAGGGACACTAATGAAAAACTGTTTTTT. This translates into CASSYRDTNEKLFF.

The genes are TRBV2 and TRBJ2-7; no firm D call. Germline loops: CDR1 SNHLY, CDR2 FYNNEI. V lost 8 bases and J lost 3, with 17 bases in between. The CDR3 is made up of 14 amino acids. The CDR3 is CASLKSQVFYEQYF. Written as DNA, the CDR3 is TGTGCCAGCTTAAAAAGCCAGGTTTTCTACGAGCAGTACTTC.

The rearrangement joins TRBV29-1 to TRBJ1-1; D remains unclear. The CDR3 sequence is 13 residues long. Trimming took off 4 bases at V and 0 bases at J, with 9 bases between the two ends. The germline gives CDR1 SQVTM, CDR2 ANQGSEA. The DNA for the CDR3 is TGCAGCGTTGCGAGGCAGATGAACACTGAAGCTTTCTTT. Its translation: CSVARQMNTEAFF.

Only one count was recorded for this clone. The rearrangement uses TRBV6-5 and TRBJ2-5, with 8 bases matching TRBD1. The CDR3 is 15 residues long. After removal of 1 base from V and 3 bases from J, the junction contained 4 bases not matched to a gene. Germline assignment: CDR1 MNHEY and CDR2 SVGAGI. CDR3 sequence (DNA): TGTGCCAGCAGTTACTTCAGGGGGCGCGAAGAGACCCAGTACTTC. It encodes CASSYFRGREETQYF.

The rearrangement links TRBV28 to TRBJ2-1; perhaps TRBD1 as D (6 bases). The germline CDR1 and CDR2 sequences are MDHEN and SYDVKM. The V end was cut by 2 bases, the J end by 0 bases, with 8 bases between. This CDR3 has 15 amino acids. In DNA, the CDR3 is TGTGCCAGCAGTTTAGGGACAAGCTCCTACAATGAGCAGTTCTTC. Encoded protein: CASSLGTSSYNEQFF.

This sequence joins TRBV10-2 and TRBJ2-4, with TRBD2 matching over 7 bases. From germline, CDR1 is WSHSY and CDR2 SAAADI. The V and J ends lost 4 bases and 0 bases, in that order; junction bases with no gene match: 3. The CDR3 has 15 residues. CDR3: CASSGERGAKNIQYF. The DNA of the CDR3 is TGCGCCAGCAGTGGAGAGCGGGGAGCCAAAAACATTCAGTACTTC.

J is TRBJ1-1 and V is TRBV9; a weak D match, TRBD1 (6 bases). From germline, CDR1 is SGDLS and CDR2 YYNGEE. This CDR3 region has 16 residues. Trimming removed 3 bases from V and 4 bases from J, with 19 bases in between. The CDR3 loop is CASSGPGAGVTTEAFF. DNA for the CDR3: TGTGCCAGCAGCGGACCAGGGGCGGGGGTTACCACTGAAGCTTTCTTT.

V gene TRBV14 combines with J gene TRBJ2-5; TRBD2 aligns across 12 bases. The CDR3 sequence is 15 residues long. The ends lost 4 bases at V and 4 bases at J; junction bases unmatched: 4. Germline V gene sequence: CDR1 SGHDN, CDR2 FVKESK. The CDR3 is CASSRGLAGTETQYF. The CDR3 coding sequence is TGTGCCAGCAGCCGAGGACTAGCGGGAACAGAGACCCAGTACTTC.

This chain joins TRBV29-1 and TRBJ2-5, with 8 bases that match TRBD2. This CDR3 region has 15 residues. Germline V lookup: CDR1 SQVTM, CDR2 ANQGSEA. The V and J ends lost 3 bases and 1 base, in that order; junction bases with no gene match: 7. The CDR3: CSVEAPGGSQETQYF. In DNA form, the CDR3 reads TGCAGCGTTGAGGCTCCGGGAGGGAGCCAAGAGACCCAGTACTTC.

The chain joins TRBV24-1 to TRBJ2-6; D not resolved. The CDR3 is made up of 15 amino acids. The germline gives CDR1 KGHDR, CDR2 SFDVKD. The V gene lost 3 bases and the J gene lost 0 bases, with 5 bases spanning the gap. The CDR3, as DNA: TGTGCCACCAGTGATCCTAGCTCTGGGGCCAACGTCCTGACTTTC. Translation gives CATSDPSSGANVLTF.

The chain links TRBV19 to TRBJ2-3; D gene unclear. Per the germline V gene, CDR1 is LNHDA and CDR2 is SQIVND (reference sequence). V was pared by 0 bases and J by 9 bases, with 7 bases between. This CDR3 contains 12 residues. The CDR3 loop reads CASSIDVGTQYF. The CDR3, as DNA: TGTGCCAGTAGTATAGACGTCGGGACGCAGTATTTT.

The genes are TRBV23-1 and TRBJ1-2, with 9 bases identical to TRBD1. TRBV23-1 is assigned to the ORF class and has an uncertain function. V trimming: 11 bases; J trimming: 4 bases; junction bases outside the gene matches: 17. This CDR3 has 16 residues. CDR3 amino acids: CADRGAGTGRFYGYTF. DNA of the CDR3: TGCGCCGACCGCGGAGCCGGGACAGGGAGATTCTATGGCTACACCTTC.

The chain has TRBV16 and TRBJ1-2; possibly TRBD1 for D (6 bases). Germline loops: CDR1 KGHSY, CDR2 FQNENV. The CDR3 is 15 residues long. Trimming left V 1 base short and J 1 base short, with 10 bases between. In nucleotides, the CDR3 is TGTGCCAGCAGCCAATTCTCAGGGGTTAACTATGGCTACACCTTC. It yields the protein CASSQFSGVNYGYTF.

V is TRBV13 and J is TRBJ2-7; D might be TRBD1 (6 bases). Trimming cost V 5 bases and J 0 bases, with 11 bases left between them. The CDR3 totals 14 residues. Germline V gene sequence: CDR1 PRHDT, CDR2 FYEKMQ (reference sequence). The CDR3 region is CASSQGQGSYEQYF. The CDR3 region has the DNA TGTGCCAGCAGCCAGGGGCAGGGCTCCTACGAGCAGTACTTC.

The chain has TRBV11-2 and TRBJ2-7, with a tentative D call TRBD1 (6 bases). This CDR3 spans 12 amino acids. CDR1 and CDR2 (germline): SGHAT, FQNNGV. Trimming left V 7 bases short and J 6 bases short, with 13 bases between. The DNA of the CDR3 is TGTGCCAGCACCCTACAGGGTCCCGAGCAGTACTTC. Translation: CASTLQGPEQYF.

This clone was picked up a small number of times. The chain combines TRBV6-5 with TRBJ1-3; TRBD1 agrees at 7 bases. V trimming: 2 bases; J trimming: 4 bases; junction bases outside the gene matches: 8. This CDR3 comprises 16 residues. Germline CDR1 and CDR2: MNHEY and SVGAGI. In DNA, the CDR3 is TGTGCCAGCAGTTACACCGACAGGGTCCCAGGAAACACCATATATTTT. Translation: CASSYTDRVPGNTIYF.

V is TRBV7-9 and J is TRBJ1-2, with 7 bases that match TRBD1. The CDR3 has 14 residues. Germline V gene lookup returns CDR1 SEHNR and CDR2 FQNEAQ (reference sequence). Trimming at V came to 1 base and at J to 7 bases, leaving 6 bases not matched to a gene. The CDR3 spells CASSLGEEGAGYTF. CDR3 DNA sequence: TGTGCCAGCAGCTTAGGGGAAGAGGGGGCTGGCTACACCTTC.

This clone has just a few counts. V and J are TRBV6-2 or TRBV6-3 and TRBJ1-2; 10 positions agree with TRBD1. The V and J ends lost 6 bases and 8 bases, in that order; junction bases with no gene match: 18. Germline values: CDR1 MNHEY, CDR2 SVGEGT. The CDR3 is 17 amino acids. CDR3 nucleotide sequence: TGTGCCAGCAGCCCTACTCGGACAGGGGGTCTGTTGCGGGGCTACACCTTC. The encoded protein is CASSPTRTGGLLRGYTF.

V usage is TRBV30 and J usage is TRBJ1-6; D is perhaps TRBD1 (6 bases). The CDR3 consists of 14 residues. Germline values: CDR1 GTSNPN, CDR2 SVGIG (reference sequence). The V end lost 3 bases, the J end lost 4 bases, and 10 bases lay between the germline ends. The CDR3 nucleotides read TGTGCCTGGAGGGACAGCGGATATAATTCACCCCTCCACTTT. This sequence encodes CAWRDSGYNSPLHF.

This clone was detected once. The chain combines TRBV6-5 with TRBJ1-2; TRBD1 agrees at 9 bases. CDR3 length equals 13 residues. The germline V gene has CDR1 MNHEY and CDR2 SVGAGI. With V trimmed by 7 bases and J by 8 bases, 8 bases remained unmatched. This CDR3 reads CASKRGTGHGYTF. The CDR3 region has the DNA TGTGCCAGCAAGCGAGGGACAGGGCACGGCTACACCTTC.

This clone was counted once. The V gene is TRBV5-1, the J gene TRBJ1-1; 8 bases align to TRBD1. The germline CDR1 and CDR2 sequences are SGHRS and YFSETQ. This CDR3 comprises 13 residues. After removal of 4 bases from V and 7 bases from J, the junction contained 6 bases not matched to a gene. The CDR3 coding sequence is TGCGCCAGCAGCGGACAGGGAAGGGATGAAGCTTTCTTT. Its protein is CASSGQGRDEAFF. The variable domain in full, completed from reference TRBV5-1 and TRBJ1-1, reads KAGVTQTPRYLIKTRGQQVTLSCSPISGHRSVSWYQQTPGQGLQFLFEYFSETQRNKGNFPGRFSGRQFSNSRSEMNVSTLELGDSALYLCASSGQGRDEAFFGQGTRLTVV.

Note on this clone: The sample carries other DNA sequences with the same CDR3. The chain employs TRBV2 and TRBJ1-1; a weak D match, TRBD1 (6 bases). The CDR3 sequence is 14 residues long. Germline CDR1 reads SNHLY; CDR2 reads FYNNEI. With 6 bases removed from V and 2 bases from J, the gap between germline ends came to 13 bases. CDR3 nucleotides: TGTGCCAGCAGCAAGGGACAAGGTAACACTGAAGCTTTCTTT. Translating it yields CASSKGQGNTEAFF.

The chain carries TRBV7-9 and TRBJ1-2; D gene uncertain. V shed 5 bases and J shed 3 bases, with 10 bases lying between them. CDR1 is SEHNR, CDR2 FQNEAQ, per germline (reference sequence). The CDR3 is 13 residues long. This CDR3 reads CASSDGRHYGYTF. CDR3 nucleotide sequence: TGTGCCAGCAGCGACGGGAGGCACTATGGCTACACCTTC.

CDR3 residues: CASSAGGIQETQYF. The CDR3 bases are TGTGCCAGCAGCGCGGGAGGGATCCAAGAGACCCAGTACTTC. V gene TRBV6-2 or TRBV6-3 combines with J gene TRBJ2-5; TRBD2 aligns across 9 bases. The length of the CDR3 is 14 residues. Germline CDR1 is MNHEY and CDR2 is SVGEGT. V trimming: 6 bases; J trimming: 1 base; junction bases outside the gene matches: 3.

The gene calls are TRBV2 and TRBJ1-2; 7 bases fit TRBD1. The CDR3 has 14 residues. Germline loops: CDR1 SNHLY, CDR2 FYNNEI. The junction had 10 bases not matched to a gene; V was cut back by 10 bases and J by 2 bases. DNA of the CDR3: TGTGCCACCCTATCAGAACAGGGGAACTATGGCTACACCTTC. It codes for CATLSEQGNYGYTF.